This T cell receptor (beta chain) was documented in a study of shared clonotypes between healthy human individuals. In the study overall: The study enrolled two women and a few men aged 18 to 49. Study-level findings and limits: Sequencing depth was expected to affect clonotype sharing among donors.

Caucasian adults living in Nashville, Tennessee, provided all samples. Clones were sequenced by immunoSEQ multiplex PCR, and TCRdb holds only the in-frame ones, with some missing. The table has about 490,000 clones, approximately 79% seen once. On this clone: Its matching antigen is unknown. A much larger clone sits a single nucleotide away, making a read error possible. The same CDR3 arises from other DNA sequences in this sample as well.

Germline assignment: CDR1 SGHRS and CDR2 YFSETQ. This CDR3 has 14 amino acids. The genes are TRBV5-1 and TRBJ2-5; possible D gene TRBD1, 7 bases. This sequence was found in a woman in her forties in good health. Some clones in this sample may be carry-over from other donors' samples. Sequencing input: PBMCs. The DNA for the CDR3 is TGCGCCAGCAGTTTGGGGGGACAGAAAGAGACCCAGTACTTC. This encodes CASSLGGQKETQYF.